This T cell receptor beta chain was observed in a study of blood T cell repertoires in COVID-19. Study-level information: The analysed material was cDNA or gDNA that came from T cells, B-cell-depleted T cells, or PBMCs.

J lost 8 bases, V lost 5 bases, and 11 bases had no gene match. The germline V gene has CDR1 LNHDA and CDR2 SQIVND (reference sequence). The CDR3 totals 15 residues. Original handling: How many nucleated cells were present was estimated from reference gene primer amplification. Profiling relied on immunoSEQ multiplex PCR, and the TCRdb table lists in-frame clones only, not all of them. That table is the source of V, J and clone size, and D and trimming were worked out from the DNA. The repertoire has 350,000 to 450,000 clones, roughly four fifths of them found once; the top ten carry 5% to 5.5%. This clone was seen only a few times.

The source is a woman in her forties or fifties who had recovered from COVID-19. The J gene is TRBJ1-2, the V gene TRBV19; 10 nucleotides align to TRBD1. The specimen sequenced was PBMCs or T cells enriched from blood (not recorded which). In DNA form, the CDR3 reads TGTGCCAGTAGTCTGGCGGGGGACAGGGGACTGGGCTACACCTTC. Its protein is CASSLAGDRGLGYTF.